The 21 T cell receptor beta chains below come from one sample, sequenced in a study of T cell responses to AZD1222 COVID-19 vaccine. Only in-frame clones appear in the TCRdb table, and some are missing; sequencing was by immunoSEQ multiplex PCR. The sample includes 150,000 or so clones, more than 75% of them seen just once. Source: peripheral blood, taken on day 0 of AZD1222 vaccination. The origin of the receptors is an adult in good health.

This chain links TRBV9 with TRBJ1-4; maybe TRBD1 (6 bases). Trimming shortened V by 4 bases and J by 8 bases, and 18 bases separated the two germline ends. The CDR3 runs to 15 residues. CDR1 is SGDLS and CDR2 is YYNGEE in the germline V gene. CDR3 DNA: TGTGCCAGCAGCTCCACGACAGGCTTTAGAGAAAAACTGTTTTTT. Its protein is CASSSTTGFREKLFF.

This rearrangement joins TRBV28 to TRBJ2-7, with a possible D match to TRBD2 (6 bases). Germline V gene lookup returns CDR1 MDHEN and CDR2 SYDVKM. CDR3 size: 14 residues. The V and J ends lost 7 bases and 3 bases respectively, with 16 bases between them. The CDR3 loop is CASTLGGTHYEQYF. CDR3 nucleotide sequence: TGTGCCAGCACCTTGGGGGGTACCCACTACGAGCAGTACTTC.

This chain uses TRBV21-1 with TRBJ1-6; the table assigns TRBD1, which was not confirmed against the DNA. TRBV21-1 is deemed a pseudogene. The CDR3 contains 15 residues. The chain's CDR3 is CASSIPGRGGSPLHF. In DNA form, the CDR3 reads TGTGCCAGCAGCATCCCGGGACGAGGGGGTTCACCCCTCCACTTT.

The V and J genes are TRBV6-2 or TRBV6-3 and TRBJ2-1; D might be TRBD2 (5 bases). Germline lookup yields CDR1 MNHEY and CDR2 SVGEGT. The CDR3 totals 16 residues. The V end lost 5 bases, the J end lost 5 bases, and 19 bases lay between the germline ends. The chain's CDR3 is CASSSPSAGRNNEQFF. For the CDR3, the DNA is TGTGCCAGCAGTAGCCCCTCGGCGGGTAGGAACAATGAGCAGTTCTTC.

The V and J genes are TRBV30 and TRBJ1-4, with D tentatively TRBD1 (5 bases). Per the germline V gene, CDR1 is GTSNPN and CDR2 is SVGIG (reference sequence). This CDR3 contains 12 residues. Trimming took 6 bases from V and 6 from J, leaving 11 bases between them. CDR3 sequence (DNA): TGTGCCTGTTCCGGGACGGATGAAAAACTGTTTTTT. Amino acid sequence: CACSGTDEKLFF. The complete variable domain, with remaining parts taken from reference TRBV30 and TRBJ1-4, reads SQTIHQWPATLVQPVGSPLSLECTVEGTSNPNLYWYRQAAGRGLQLLFYSVGIGQISSEVPQNLSASRPQDRQFILSSKKLLLSDSGFYLCACSGTDEKLFFGSGTQLSVL.

The rearrangement links TRBV6-2 or TRBV6-3 to TRBJ2-5; TRBD1 matches 8 bases. Germline values: CDR1 MNHEY, CDR2 SVGEGT. The V and J ends lost 2 bases and 5 bases, in that order; junction bases with no gene match: 7. There are 15 residues in the CDR3. CDR3 protein: CASSYLGQGGETQYF. The CDR3 DNA reads as TGTGCCAGCAGTTACCTCGGACAGGGTGGTGAGACCCAGTACTTC.

The chain uses TRBV7-8 and TRBJ2-1, with 9 bases matching TRBD2. J gave up 10 bases and V 1 base, and 17 bases lay outside the gene matches. This CDR3 comprises 18 residues. Germline V gene sequence: CDR1 SGHVS, CDR2 FQNEAQ. The CDR3 sequence is CASSLVLAGIDNLAEQFF. CDR3 bases: TGTGCCAGCAGCTTAGTTCTAGCGGGAATTGACAATCTGGCCGAGCAGTTCTTC.

J is TRBJ2-1 and V is TRBV5-1, with 11 bases identical to TRBD2. The CDR3 contains 17 residues. V lost 1 base and J lost 9; bases outside the gene matches: 12. The germline gives CDR1 SGHRS, CDR2 YFSETQ. CDR3 region: CASSLPIAGGHYGEQFF. CDR3 nucleotide sequence: TGCGCCAGCAGCTTGCCGATAGCGGGAGGGCATTATGGTGAGCAGTTCTTC.

The chain employs TRBV4-1 and TRBJ2-1; 7 positions match TRBD2. Germline V gene lookup returns CDR1 MGHRA and CDR2 YSYEKL. This CDR3 has 17 residues. The ends lost 4 bases at V and 4 bases at J; junction bases unmatched: 13. CDR3 coding DNA: TGCGCCAGCAGCCCCGCCGCCGGGACTACGGCTTACAATGAGCAGTTCTTC. It encodes CASSPAAGTTAYNEQFF.

The chain has TRBV7-8 and TRBJ2-4; 10 bases are a match to TRBD1. The V gene's germline CDR1 is SGHVS and CDR2 FQNEAQ. V lost 4 bases and J lost 7; bases outside the gene matches: 4. This CDR3 is built from 14 residues. The CDR3: CASSSRQGANIQYF. CDR3 DNA: TGTGCCAGCAGCTCCCGACAGGGGGCGAACATTCAGTACTTC.

The chain links TRBV10-3 to TRBJ1-5; D gene uncertain. There are 13 residues in the CDR3. Germline CDR1 ENHRY, CDR2 SYGVKD. Between the trimmed V and J ends, which lost 8 bases and 2 bases, there was a span of 10 bases. The CDR3 reads CAIGPPGNQPQHF. CDR3 sequence (DNA): TGTGCCATCGGGCCCCCGGGCAATCAGCCCCAGCATTTT.

This chain connects TRBV6-5 to TRBJ1-2; tentatively, D is TRBD1 (5 bases). Trimming took 6 bases from V and 3 from J, leaving 17 bases between them. Looked up from germline, CDR1 is MNHEY and CDR2 is SVGAGI. The CDR3 contains 15 residues. In DNA, the CDR3 is TGTGCCAGCAGGAAAAAGGGGCATAGTGACTATGGCTACACCTTC. Amino acids: CASRKKGHSDYGYTF.

CDR3 region: CASSDLDSPNYGYTF. CDR3 nucleotides: TGTGCCAGCAGTGATCTCGACAGCCCTAACTATGGCTACACCTTC. The chain links TRBV2 to TRBJ1-2; D is possibly TRBD1 (5 bases). Per the germline V gene, CDR1 is SNHLY and CDR2 is FYNNEI. Trimming shortened V by 3 bases and J by 0 bases, and 11 bases separated the two germline ends. The CDR3 has 15 residues.

The rearrangement uses TRBV9 and TRBJ2-2; maybe TRBD2 (7 bases). Germline values: CDR1 SGDLS, CDR2 YYNGEE. This CDR3 has 16 residues. The V and J ends lost 0 bases and 2 bases respectively, with 11 bases between them. The chain's CDR3 is CASSVGGGTNTGELFF. CDR3 coding DNA: TGTGCCAGCAGCGTAGGGGGGGGCACAAACACCGGGGAGCTGTTTTTT.

This clone has just a few counts. CDR3 DNA sequence: TGTGCCAGCAGGAGGCAGACAGGGAACACAGATACGCAGTATTTT. Amino acid sequence: CASRRQTGNTDTQYF. The chain combines TRBV7-2 with TRBJ2-3; 7 bases are shared with TRBD1. Germline trimming cut 6 bases from V and 2 bases from J; bases unmatched to any gene: 8. The CDR3 consists of 15 residues. Germline CDR1 and CDR2: SGHTA and FQGNSA. Full variable domain (remainder filled in from reference TRBV7-2 and TRBJ2-3): GAGVSQSPSNKVTEKGKDVELRCDPISGHTALYWYRQSLGQGLEFLIYFQGNSAPDKSGLPSDRFSAERTGGSVSTLTIQRTQQEDSAVYLCASRRQTGNTDTQYFGPGTRLTVL.

The chain links TRBV28 to TRBJ1-5, with 8 bases identical to TRBD1. With V trimmed by 7 bases and J by 3 bases, 5 bases remained unmatched. The CDR3 runs to 14 residues. CDR1 is MDHEN and CDR2 is SYDVKM in the germline V gene. The CDR3 region has the DNA TGTGCCAGCACGTGGACAGGGTACAATCAGCCCCAGCATTTT. As protein: CASTWTGYNQPQHF.

The CDR3 DNA reads TGTGCCAGCAGCTTGGAAATCGAGGAGCTGTTTTTT. As protein: CASSLEIEELFF. V usage is TRBV5-5 and J usage is TRBJ2-2; D uncertain. Per the germline V gene, CDR1 is SGHKS and CDR2 is YYEKEE (reference sequence). V lost 0 bases to trimming and J lost 10 bases, with 7 bases between them. The CDR3 has 12 amino acids.

The V call is TRBV7-2, the J call TRBJ1-2; D unclear. Germline-derived CDR1 and CDR2 are SGHTA and FQGNSA. This CDR3 spans 12 amino acids. The ends were cut back, 5 bases at V and 7 bases at J, with 11 bases in the middle. The CDR3 DNA sequence: TGTGCCAGCAGCCCCCCTGGGGTTGGCTACACCTTC. The encoded protein is CASSPPGVGYTF.

A note on this clone: Other DNA sequences in the sample encode the same CDR3. The chain's CDR3 is CASSFSGEEQYF. The CDR3 DNA follows: TGTGCCAGCAGCTTCTCCGGGGAGGAGCAGTACTTC. The V gene is TRBV5-5, the J gene TRBJ2-7; TRBD2 might be the D (5 bases). There are 12 residues in the CDR3. Germline V lookup: CDR1 SGHKS, CDR2 YYEKEE (reference sequence). Trimming cost V 2 bases and J 7 bases, with 10 bases left between them. Full variable domain (outside the CDR3, taken from reference TRBV5-5 and TRBJ2-7): DAGVTQSPTHLIKTRGQQVTLRCSPISGHKSVSWYQQVLGQGPQFIFQYYEKEERGRGNFPDRFSARQFPNYSSELNVNALLLGDSALYLCASSFSGEEQYFGPGTRLTVT.

The chain recombines TRBV28 with TRBJ2-1; TRBD2 agrees at 14 bases. The CDR3 is made up of 17 amino acids. Trimming cost V 2 bases and J 6 bases; bases outside gene matches: 6. In germline, CDR1 is MDHEN, CDR2 SYDVKM. In DNA, the CDR3 is TGTGCCAGCAGTTTAGGGGGACTAGCGGGAGAAGGCAATGAGCAGTTCTTC. Residues: CASSLGGLAGEGNEQFF.

The chain joins TRBV9 to TRBJ2-5; D is tentatively TRBD1 or TRBD2 (6 bases each). The CDR3 loop spans 13 amino acids. The germline gives CDR1 SGDLS, CDR2 YYNGEE. V was pared by 0 bases and J by 5 bases, with 8 bases between. The CDR3 spells CASSVVGGETQYF. The CDR3 DNA sequence: TGTGCCAGCAGCGTAGTAGGGGGGGAGACCCAGTACTTC.